The present entry profiles one T cell receptor (beta chain) with its context. Germline CDR1 and CDR2: SGHKS and YYEKEE (reference sequence). The V and J ends lost 5 bases and 11 bases, in that order; junction bases with no gene match: 14. This CDR3 is built from 14 residues. Preparing the TCRbeta library involved the use of unique molecular identifiers. TCRdb re-called the PCR reads through MiXCR, storing one row per CDR3 protein. In the table there are around 700,000 distinct CDR3 sequences, less than 15% of which are singletons. This sample stems from a study of T-cell reconstitution after alpha-beta-depleted transplantation in children.

The clonotype comes from a girl aged 2 to 10 with congenital amegakaryocytic thrombocytopenia, due to receive a stem cell transplant. The sample consisted of PBMCs, taken before TCRalphabeta/CD19-depleted stem cell transplant. The chain couples TRBV5-5 to TRBJ2-3, with 7 bases matching TRBD1. In DNA, the CDR3 is TGTGCCAGCAGTTGGGCGACAGGGCTATTTATGCAGTATTTT. Protein product: CASSWATGLFMQYF.